Below, one TCR beta chain is given with its context. What this receptor recognizes is not known. The sample holds no much larger clone one base away, and base qualities are not on file. The same CDR3 arises from other DNA sequences in this sample as well. Donors were healthy HIV-negative adults with no recently reported acute infections or vaccinations. Only Caucasian adults living in Nashville, Tennessee, USA were represented among the donors. CD4+ T cells were enriched by magnetic negative selection; naive cells were then positively selected on CD45RA, and the negative fraction formed the memory subset. After blood collection by leukapheresis, PBMCs were isolated using Ficoll-Histopaque density gradient centrifugation and then cryopreserved in the vapor phase of liquid nitrogen. Analytical flow cytometry was used to check the purity and quantity of each magnetically sorted T cell population. Each sorted fraction had its genomic DNA isolated and then quantified by UV absorbance on a Nanodrop 2000c.

The V end loses 0 bases and the J end loses 3 bases, and a stretch of 6 bases separates them. The germline V gene gives CDR1 as MNHNS and CDR2 as SASEGT. Measured from the cysteine to the phenylalanine, the CDR3 is 14 residues long. Only CDR3 DNA is held: 42 bases, read in frame from base 1. Using the deep immunoSEQ assay, multiplex PCR amplified TCR CDR3 regions from genomic DNA. Extracted genomic DNA from each cell subset was distributed evenly across all wells of several immunoSEQ 96-well plates, and each plate was treated as a replicate. For sorted subsets, approximately 0.2 ug of genomic DNA, equivalent to around 29,000 T cell genomes, went into each replicate PCR. Purified libraries were measured with a Qubit 3.0 fluorometer, size-checked on a Bioanalyzer 2100, and measured again with the KAPA Library Quantification kit. Every immunoSEQ 96-well plate was sequenced on a separate single-read 150-cycle Illumina NextSeq 550 flow cell. The authors' pipeline ran thus. The immunoSEQ output contained only junctional sequences without quality scores, so filtering could not match that applied to full-length reads. To assign V/J genes and CDR3, sequences were annotated against IMGT germline references using PyIR, a Python wrapper for IgBLAST v1.9. Any read was removed if the V/J assignment was weak (E-value above 1e-6), the CDR3 was missing, or the read contained stop codons, out-of-frame junctions, or ambiguous translated residues. V3J clonotypes were defined by identical inferred V gene, J gene, and CDR3 amino acid sequence. Percentage overlap between repertoires was calculated by dividing the number of shared unique clonotypes by the size of the smaller repertoire. Richness of each repertoire was evaluated using RTK rarefaction, the Chao1 estimator, and Recon v2.1 estimates of unobserved clonotypes. For all TCRbeta clonotypes obtained by the gDNA method from a few donors, generation probabilities were computed with OLGA. Held by TCRdb, this immuneACCESS table contains in-frame sequences only and omits some clones. Under half of the omission traces to an unresolved V gene where checked; the cause of the rest is unknown. The V and J calls and the clone size are those of that table, but D and trimming were determined from the DNA. Across this sample there are 2 million to 2.5 million clones, with about 90% seen only once. In total, the top ten clones hold 0.37% of the sample.

This sample is drawn from a study of shared clonotypes between healthy human individuals (dated by TCRdb to between 2020 and 2021). As for the study more broadly: The cohort included a few men and a couple of women between 18 and 49 years of age. For each donor, CD4 naive and CD4 memory were each given three plates, CD8 naive was given two plates, and CD8 memory was given one plate. The study deeply sequenced blood TCR repertoires of about 5 healthy adults to estimate repertoire size and the extent of clonotype sharing between individuals. Libraries were prepared and TCR repertoires were sequenced by different laboratories using diverse techniques, in order to increase sequencing depth and limit assay-specific biases. Each donor's leukapheresis produced roughly between about 0.85 and 10 billion PBMCs.

Results and caveats for the whole study, not just this receptor: Pairwise subsampling led to the expectation that sequencing depth would affect the degree of clonotype sharing among donors. The genetic and exposure-history diversity represented was limited by the small number of donors. Naive subsets generally had larger estimated clonotype richness than memory subsets did. Higher generation probabilities were observed for clonotypes shared by all four sorted-subset donors than for non-shared clonotypes. Only blood was sampled, and tissue TCR repertoires likely differ from those in blood. Even with the large sequencing depth, rarefaction of the sorted-subset datasets indicated that sequencing was incomplete. Approximately 5% of naive CD4, 3% to 4% of naive CD8, about 2.5% of memory CD4, and more than 0.35% of memory CD8 clonotypes were shared across a few donors.

The specimen sequenced was naive CD4+ T cells from PBMCs. The cell subset or site label, as the study defines it: CD45RA+ positively selected. The source is a man aged 18 to 29 in good health. Some clones in this sample may be carry-over from other donors' samples. Rearrangement joined TRBV6-1 to TRBJ1-5; the D gene is unclear. The nucleotide sequence reads TGTGCCAGCAGTGAAGCGAGGGACAATCAGCCCCAGCATTTT. Its amino acids are CASSEARDNQPQHF.